This T cell receptor beta chain was identified during a study of T-cell reconstitution after alpha-beta-depleted transplantation in children. The library targeted TCRbeta and was prepared with unique molecular identifiers. TCRdb recomputed calls from the PCR reads with MiXCR, one row per CDR3 protein. The sample records about a million distinct CDR3 sequences, 25% to 30% being singletons. Findings of the study overall: It was reported that alpha-beta T cells came from several hundred expanded graft clones (about two months after transplant). From newly produced T cells came most of the T-cell counts and diversity one year after transplant. TCRbeta diversity was high at day 60 in some patients (a result of surviving recipient T cells and thymic progenitors).

The CDR3 spans 15 residues. V gave up 1 base and J gave up 7 bases, with 14 bases separating them. Germline V CDR1 and CDR2: SGHDT, YYEEEE. In the case of this clonotype: Its antigen is currently unknown.

The receptor was derived from a boy under two years old who had a stem cell transplant for SCID, so the T cells may come from the graft donor. The source material was PBMCs, mostly from graft donor cells, sampled 360 days after TCRalphabeta/CD19-depleted stem cell transplant. The V call is TRBV5-6, the J call TRBJ1-4, with D possibly matching TRBD1 (6 bases). This CDR3 is CASSLWGAQGEKLFF. CDR3 DNA: TGTGCCAGCAGCTTGTGGGGGGCGCAAGGTGAAAAACTGTTTTTT.